Listed below are T cell receptor beta chains from one sample, sequenced in a study of CD8 T cells in Susac syndrome. A single record per CDR3 protein comes from TCRdb applying MiXCR to the immunoSEQ multiplex PCR reads. Of about 440,000 distinct CDR3 sequences detected, approximately 85% appear once; the ten largest clones hold approximately 0.12%. Specimen: CD8+ T cells from PBMCs. Receptors were obtained from a human donor with multiple sclerosis. The CDR3 runs from the conserved cysteine through the conserved F or W. Fields, in order: V gene, J gene, D gene, clone size, CDR3 protein, CDR3 DNA. D genes are given only for firm matches. A clone size is listed for some rows: how often the clone was seen (once, few, many), or a class if it is expanded.

TRBV2	TRBJ2-7	-	few	CASSVILQGTYEQYF	TGTGCCAGCAGTGTCATATTACAGGGAACCTACGAGCAGTACTTC
TRBV7-4	TRBJ1-1	-	-	CASSLEIDTEAFF	TGTGCCAGCAGCTTAGAGATCGACACTGAAGCTTTCTTT
TRBV6-2/TRBV6-3	TRBJ2-7	-	-	CASSYGVSGAYEQYF	TGTGCCAGCAGTTACGGGGTTAGCGGAGCCTACGAGCAGTACTTC
TRBV6-6	TRBJ2-3	-	-	CASTNPSDLYTDTQYF	TGTGCCAGCACCAATCCATCAGACCTCTACACAGATACGCAGTATTTT
TRBV27	TRBJ1-1	-	-	CASSFTGSNTEAFF	TGTGCCAGCAGTTTCACAGGGAGTAACACTGAAGCTTTCTTT
TRBV5-1	TRBJ2-5	TRBD1	-	CASSSYRGEETQYF	TGCGCCAGCAGCTCGTACAGGGGAGAAGAGACCCAGTACTTC
TRBV6-2/TRBV6-3	TRBJ2-1	-	-	CASSYDAASYNEQFF	TGTGCCAGCAGTTATGACGCCGCCTCCTACAATGAGCAGTTCTTC
TRBV27	TRBJ2-1	-	few	CASSLSRVNEQFF	TGTGCCAGCAGTTTATCTCGGGTAAATGAGCAGTTCTTC
TRBV4-1	TRBJ1-2	TRBD1	-	CASRHAGTGENYGYTF	TGCGCCAGCAGACATGCTGGGACAGGGGAGAACTATGGCTACACCTTC
TRBV27	TRBJ2-3	-	-	CASGPPQFTQYF	TGTGCCAGCGGACCCCCACAATTTACGCAGTATTTT
TRBV12-3/TRBV12-4	TRBJ1-2	-	-	CASSAGTPFGYTF	TGTGCCAGCAGTGCCGGGACACCCTTCGGCTACACCTTC
TRBV9	TRBJ1-1	TRBD1	many	CASSAGGTEAFF	TGTGCCAGCAGTGCAGGGGGCACTGAAGCTTTCTTT
TRBV10-3	TRBJ2-2	TRBD2	once	CATPGTSGPNTGELFF	TGTGCCACCCCCGGGACTAGCGGGCCGAACACCGGGGAGCTGTTTTTT
TRBV24-1	TRBJ2-2	-	-	CATSDFAGELFF	TGTGCCACCAGTGATTTTGCCGGGGAGCTGTTTTTT
TRBV6-5	TRBJ1-1	TRBD1	-	CASSTQGDGTEAFF	TGTGCCAGCAGCACTCAGGGGGACGGCACTGAAGCTTTCTTT
TRBV27	TRBJ2-1	-	-	CASSLDPDKQFF	TGTGCCAGCAGTTTAGACCCGGATAAGCAGTTCTTC
TRBV4-1	TRBJ2-3	TRBD2	-	CASSSGLEWVTQYF	TGCGCCAGCAGTTCGGGACTAGAGTGGGTTACGCAGTATTTT
TRBV10-3	TRBJ2-2	-	-	CAISESPGSTGELFF	TGTGCCATCAGTGAGAGTCCAGGATCCACCGGGGAGCTGTTTTTT
TRBV7-8	TRBJ2-1	TRBD2	-	CASSYHEAGAGDEQFF	TGTGCCAGCAGCTACCATGAGGCGGGAGCGGGTGATGAGCAGTTCTTC
TRBV2	TRBJ2-7	TRBD2	-	CASSEGAGGGYEQYF	TGTGCCAGCAGTGAAGGGGCGGGGGGCGGCTACGAGCAGTACTTC
TRBV27	TRBJ2-3	TRBD2	-	CASSFLSGGASTDTQYF	TGTGCCAGCAGTTTTCTCAGCGGGGGGGCAAGCACAGATACGCAGTATTTT
TRBV7-6	TRBJ2-3	TRBD2	-	CASSPHAGETDTQYF	TGTGCCAGCAGCCCTCATGCGGGAGAGACAGATACGCAGTATTTT
TRBV5-1	TRBJ1-2	TRBD1	-	CASSFGQGQGYTF	TGCGCCAGCAGCTTCGGACAGGGTCAAGGCTACACCTTC
TRBV20-1	TRBJ2-7	-	-	CSAPGTQSYEQYF	TGCAGTGCTCCCGGGACACAGTCCTACGAGCAGTACTTC
TRBV27	TRBJ1-1	-	-	CASSLSYGNTEAFF	TGTGCCAGCAGTTTGTCCTACGGGAACACTGAAGCTTTCTTT
TRBV12-3/TRBV12-4	TRBJ2-7	-	-	CASSLDLFEQYF	TGTGCCAGCAGCCTTGACCTCTTCGAGCAGTACTTC
TRBV28	TRBJ1-6	-	-	CASSFAVKKDSPLHF	TGTGCCAGCAGTTTCGCGGTGAAGAAGGATTCACCCCTCCACTTT
TRBV11-2	TRBJ2-6	TRBD1	-	CASSLGTGIGANVLTF	TGTGCCAGCAGCTTAGGGACAGGGATCGGGGCCAACGTCCTGACTTTC
TRBV4-1	TRBJ2-7	TRBD1	-	CASSQRTGTYEQYF	TGCGCCAGCAGCCAAAGGACAGGTACCTACGAGCAGTACTTC
TRBV6-2/TRBV6-3	TRBJ2-1	-	-	CASSYTVAISYNEQFF	TGTGCCAGCAGTTACACGGTCGCAATCTCCTACAATGAGCAGTTCTTC
TRBV30	TRBJ2-3	TRBD2	-	CAWSALLAVTDTQYF	TGTGCCTGGAGTGCCTTGCTAGCGGTCACAGATACGCAGTATTTT
TRBV5-4	TRBJ2-2	-	few	CASSLVAGELFF	TGTGCCAGCAGCTTGGTCGCCGGGGAGCTGTTTTTT
TRBV19	TRBJ2-4	-	once	CASSKVDMDIQYF	TGTGCCAGTAGTAAGGTAGACATGGACATTCAGTACTTC
TRBV28	TRBJ1-2	-	-	CASSPGPGFYGYTF	TGTGCCAGCAGCCCCGGTCCAGGTTTCTATGGCTACACCTTC
TRBV7-2	TRBJ2-3	-	few	CASSSPAGGDTDTQYF	TGTGCCAGCAGCTCTCCGGCGGGTGGGGACACAGATACGCAGTATTTT
TRBV6-1	TRBJ1-6	-	-	CASSVQISNNSPLHF	TGTGCCAGCAGTGTACAGATTTCTAATAATTCACCCCTCCACTTT
TRBV19	TRBJ2-1	-	-	CASSILAAGTNEQFF	TGTGCCAGTAGTATCTTAGCGGCAGGGACCAATGAGCAGTTCTTC
TRBV29-1	TRBJ2-3	-	-	CSVQTDTDTQYF	TGCAGCGTGCAGACAGACACAGATACGCAGTATTTT
TRBV6-1	TRBJ2-2	TRBD1	-	CASSIDREDTGELFF	TGTGCCAGCAGCATAGACAGGGAAGACACCGGGGAGCTGTTTTTT
TRBV6-5	TRBJ2-2	-	-	CASSYSYEALNTGELFF	TGTGCCAGCAGTTACTCGTATGAGGCCCTGAACACCGGGGAGCTGTTTTTT
TRBV27	TRBJ2-7	TRBD2	-	CASSPQGLAGGEQYF	TGTGCCAGCAGTCCTCAGGGGCTAGCGGGAGGCGAGCAGTACTTC
TRBV5-1	TRBJ1-2	-	-	CASRRQQGPNYGYTF	TGCGCCAGCCGACGCCAACAGGGTCCTAACTATGGCTACACCTTC
TRBV5-4	TRBJ1-1	TRBD1	-	CASRTPGQGAEAFF	TGTGCCAGCAGGACACCGGGACAGGGGGCTGAAGCTTTCTTT
TRBV7-9	TRBJ1-3	TRBD1	-	CASSKTGTARSGNTIYF	TGTGCCAGCAGCAAGACCGGGACAGCAAGATCTGGAAACACCATATATTTT
TRBV20-1	TRBJ2-7	-	-	CSARRDTSYEQYF	TGCAGTGCTCGCCGGGACACCTCCTACGAGCAGTACTTC
TRBV7-6	TRBJ2-7	TRBD2	-	CASSEGLAGGNEQYF	TGTGCCAGCAGCGAGGGACTAGCGGGGGGAAACGAGCAGTACTTC
TRBV6-2/TRBV6-3	TRBJ1-2	TRBD1	-	CASSYRRTGNGYTF	TGTGCCAGCAGTTATAGAAGGACAGGGAACGGCTACACCTTC
TRBV19	TRBJ1-1	-	-	CASSIIVGGTEAFF	TGTGCCAGTAGTATCATAGTGGGAGGAACTGAAGCTTTCTTT
TRBV4-1	TRBJ1-2	-	-	CASSPGPGNYGYTF	TGCGCCAGCAGCCCTGGACCGGGTAACTATGGCTACACCTTC
TRBV7-2	TRBJ2-7	TRBD2	-	CASLAGDYEQYF	TGTGCCAGCTTAGCGGGGGACTACGAGCAGTACTTC
TRBV13	TRBJ1-5	-	few	CASSLGAASNQPQHF	TGTGCCAGCAGCTTAGGGGCGGCAAGCAATCAGCCCCAGCATTTT
TRBV9	TRBJ2-2	-	-	CASSQKTRFPGELFF	TGTGCCAGCAGCCAAAAAACACGGTTCCCCGGGGAGCTGTTTTTT
TRBV28	TRBJ1-1	-	-	CASIGRDINTEAFF	TGTGCCAGCATCGGCCGGGATATCAACACTGAAGCTTTCTTT
TRBV7-9	TRBJ2-3	TRBD2	-	CASSSSSGGAPTPDTQYF	TGTGCCAGCAGCTCTTCTAGCGGGGGGGCCCCTACTCCAGATACGCAGTATTTT
TRBV30	TRBJ2-7	-	-	CAWIETDTSYEQYF	TGTGCCTGGATTGAGACCGATACCTCCTACGAGCAATACTTC
TRBV27	TRBJ2-2	-	once	CASSLYGAGELFF	TGTGCCAGCAGTTTATACGGGGCCGGGGAGCTGTTTTTT
TRBV6-5	TRBJ2-5	TRBD2	once	CASSSRWGGEETQYF	TGTGCCAGCAGCTCCCGATGGGGGGGAGAGGAGACCCAGTACTTC
TRBV29-1	TRBJ2-3	-	-	CSVAWGRAYTDTQYF	TGCAGCGTTGCGTGGGGCAGGGCCTACACAGATACGCAGTATTTT
TRBV6-5	TRBJ2-1	-	-	CASSYFSWQEQFF	TGTGCCAGCAGTTACTTTTCGTGGCAGGAGCAGTTCTTC
TRBV10-3	TRBJ1-1	-	-	CAISEYQQGPHTEAFF	TGTGCCATCAGTGAGTACCAACAGGGACCCCACACTGAAGCTTTCTTT